The 12 T cell receptor beta chains given below trace back to one sample, sequenced in a study of blood T cells in healthy people across ages. A second PCR of roughly 7 to 11 cycles used a sample-barcoded 5' primer and a J-beta primer mix. TCRdb fed the 5' RACE reads into MiXCR, producing one record per CDR3 protein. The sample carries around 580,000 distinct CDR3 sequences, around 50% recorded once. Material: blood. These TCRs come from a man older than 75 in good health.

The rearrangement links TRBV5-1 to TRBJ2-7; a weak D match, TRBD1 (5 bases). This CDR3 is 15 amino acids long. Looked up from germline, CDR1 is SGHRS and CDR2 is YFSETQ. The V gene lost 5 bases and the J gene lost 2 bases, with 17 bases spanning the gap. The CDR3 bases are TGCGCCAGCAGTCCGCGGCAGGGCCGTACCTACGAGCAGTACTTC. Its protein is CASSPRQGRTYEQYF.

The chain carries TRBV4-1 and TRBJ2-3, with TRBD2 matching 7 bases. Trimming took 3 bases from V and 4 from J; bases not matched to a gene: 4. Germline CDR1 MGHRA, CDR2 YSYEKL. This CDR3 is built from 14 residues. CDR3 region: CASSQGGNADTQYF. The CDR3 DNA sequence: TGCGCCAGCAGCCAGGGGGGGAACGCAGATACGCAGTATTTT.

The chain joins TRBV7-2 to TRBJ2-3, with D uncertain. The V gene lost 0 bases and the J gene lost 6 bases, with 10 bases spanning the gap. Germline V gene sequence: CDR1 SGHTA, CDR2 FQGNSA. This CDR3 is 14 amino acids long. This CDR3 is CASSLAFGRDTQYF. The CDR3 nucleotides read TGTGCCAGCAGCTTAGCGTTTGGCAGGGATACGCAGTATTTT.

A remark on this clonotype: A read error is possible here, since a much larger clone lies one base away. This chain uses TRBV4-3 with TRBJ2-1; 9 bases fit TRBD1. CDR3 length: 16 residues. CDR1 and CDR2 (germline): LGHNA, YSLEER. V lost 1 base, J lost 13 bases, and 14 bases stayed unmatched. CDR3 in amino acids: CASSQGQGGWQETQFF. The CDR3 nucleotides read TGCGCCAGCAGCCAAGGACAGGGGGGATGGCAAGAGACCCAGTTCTTC.

The chain links TRBV12-3 or TRBV12-4 to TRBJ1-1, with 7 bases that match TRBD1. V was pared by 3 bases and J by 5 bases, with 6 bases of the junction left unmatched. The CDR3 runs 14 residues. The CDR3 DNA reads as TGTGCCAGCAGTTTGGCAACAGGGGCAACTGAAGCTTTCTTT. Amino acid sequence: CASSLATGATEAFF.

The chain carries TRBV4-2 and TRBJ2-1; weak D call: TRBD2 (6 bases). The CDR3 sequence is 15 residues long. Germline V CDR1 and CDR2: LGHNA, YNFKEQ. V dropped 4 bases and J dropped 4 bases, with 14 bases sitting between them. CDR3 protein: CASSLQKTSYNEQFF. CDR3 sequence (DNA): TGTGCCAGCAGCCTCCAGAAGACTAGTTACAATGAGCAGTTCTTC.

This clonotype was seen at least ten times. The chain couples TRBV20-1 to TRBJ1-2; 7 bases align to TRBD1. The CDR3 has 12 amino acids. With V trimmed by 3 bases and J by 5 bases, 3 bases remained unmatched. The germline V gene has CDR1 DFQATT and CDR2 SNEGSKA (reference sequence). The CDR3 is CSARGTDYGYTF. The CDR3 DNA is TGCAGTGCTAGGGGGACAGATTATGGCTACACCTTC.

The V and J genes are TRBV6-6 and TRBJ1-6, with 7 bases aligning to TRBD1. The CDR3 contains 17 residues. Germline loops: CDR1 MNHNY, CDR2 SVGAGI (reference sequence). Trimming at V came to 6 bases and at J to 10 bases, leaving 18 bases not matched to a gene. The CDR3 loop is CASSTGGGGPKGSPLHF. Here the CDR3 DNA reads TGTGCCAGCAGCACGGGAGGGGGCGGCCCTAAGGGGTCACCCCTCCACTTT.

This sequence joins TRBV5-1 and TRBJ2-1; 10 nucleotides match TRBD1. Trimming removed 4 bases from V and 7 bases from J; junction bases left unmatched: 8. Germline V gene lookup returns CDR1 SGHRS and CDR2 YFSETQ. This CDR3 region has 15 residues. The CDR3 nucleotides are TGCGCCAGCAGCCCTAGCCGGGACAGGGGAAATGAGCAGTTCTTC. As protein: CASSPSRDRGNEQFF.

This rearrangement joins TRBV20-1 to TRBJ1-6; D perhaps matches TRBD1 (5 bases). This CDR3 contains 13 residues. The germline V gene has CDR1 DFQATT and CDR2 SNEGSKA (reference sequence). Trimming removed 0 bases at V and 10 bases at J, with 10 bases between. CDR3 nucleotide sequence: TGCAGTGCTAGAGATGGGGGGAAATCACCCCTCCACTTT. This gives the protein CSARDGGKSPLHF.

CDR3 DNA: TGTGCCAGCAGTTACCTAGCGGGGGGTTATTCCTACAATGAGCAGTTCTTC. This encodes CASSYLAGGYSYNEQFF. The rearrangement joins TRBV6-2 or TRBV6-3 to TRBJ2-1, with 11 nucleotides matching TRBD2. The CDR3 length is 17 residues. Germline trimming cut 2 bases from V and 1 base from J; bases unmatched to any gene: 4. CDR1 is MNHEY and CDR2 is SVGEGT in the germline V gene.

CDR3 region: CASEGKTGGAHYGYTF. CDR3 sequence (DNA): TGTGCCAGTGAAGGGAAGACAGGGGGCGCTCACTATGGCTACACCTTC. The rearrangement joins TRBV18 to TRBJ1-2, with 10 bases identical to TRBD1. With V trimmed by 9 bases and J by 3 bases, 13 bases remained unmatched. The CDR3 has 16 residues. Per germline, CDR1 KGHSH and CDR2 LQKENI.